The clone carrying this TCR beta chain appeared once. Its antigen is undetermined. Per germline, CDR1 MGHRA and CDR2 YSYEKL. The V and J ends lost 1 base and 1 base respectively, with 11 bases between them. This CDR3 contains 15 residues. Using immunoSEQ multiplex PCR, the repertoire was profiled, and TCRdb retains in-frame clones only, with some absent. This sample yields approximately 6,700 clones, of which approximately 66% are seen a single time; 22% belongs to the top ten. The data belong to a study of CD4+ T cells in melanoma. General study points: Diverse differentiation states were reported for melanoma neoantigen-specific CD4+ T cells. A reported correlation linked neoantigen-specific CD4+ T cells to CD8+, macrophage and B cell function.

The sequencing input was cells from a culture (not recorded whether cultured in vitro). J is TRBJ2-7 and V is TRBV4-1; weak D call: TRBD2 (5 bases). This sequence originates from a human donor with melanoma. The DNA for the CDR3 is TGCGCCAGCAGCCAAGGTACGGGGTTTTCCTACGAGCAGTACTTC. Translation: CASSQGTGFSYEQYF.